This passage covers 18 T cell receptor beta chains from one sample sequenced in a study of cytomegalovirus exposure and HLA in healthy donors. With 60 Vbeta and 13 Jbeta primers, the PCR was carried out. This table comes from immunoSEQ multiplex PCR, and its TCRdb copy is limited to in-frame clones, with some not included. The repertoire table contains roughly 60,000 clones. The sample consisted of PBMCs. These receptors came from a woman aged 18-29 years in good health and CMV-seronegative.

This chain links TRBV6-1 with TRBJ2-2; a weak D match, TRBD2 (5 bases). Trimming cost V 11 bases and J 4 bases, with 17 bases left between them. Germline lookup yields CDR1 MNHNS and CDR2 SASEGT. This CDR3 comprises 14 residues. CDR3 sequence: CASLRRGRTGELFF. The CDR3 DNA sequence: TGTGCCTCCCTCCGGAGAGGGCGCACCGGGGAGCTGTTTTTT.

The chain has TRBV11-1 and TRBJ1-5, with D perhaps matching TRBD1 (6 bases). Germline CDR1 and CDR2: SGHAT and FQDESV (reference sequence). V was clipped by 5 bases and J by 3 bases, with 11 bases between them. CDR3 length: 14 amino acids. CDR3 amino acids: CASSQGTANQPQHF. The CDR3 DNA reads TGTGCCAGCAGCCAGGGGACCGCCAATCAGCCCCAGCATTTT.

This rearrangement joins TRBV7-3 to TRBJ2-2; the D is unclear. Germline V gene lookup returns CDR1 SGHTA and CDR2 FQGTGA. Trimming pared 4 bases from V and 3 bases from J, leaving 3 bases between. The CDR3 runs 12 residues. This CDR3 is CASSSDTGELFF. Here the CDR3 DNA reads TGTGCCAGCAGCTCTGACACCGGGGAGCTGTTTTTT.

This chain connects TRBV7-8 to TRBJ1-3; D is unclear. Trimming took 5 bases from V and 0 from J, leaving 11 bases between them. Germline CDR1 SGHVS, CDR2 FQNEAQ. The CDR3 loop spans 15 amino acids. As DNA, the CDR3 is TGTGCCAGCAGCCTTCGAGGGATCTCTGGAAACACCATATATTTT. The encoded protein is CASSLRGISGNTIYF.

The chain joins TRBV25-1 to TRBJ2-1, with TRBD1 matching over 9 bases. Germline trimming cut 2 bases from V and 4 bases from J; bases unmatched to any gene: 9. The CDR3 loop spans 17 amino acids. Germline V CDR1 and CDR2: MGHDK, SYGVNS. CDR3 in amino acids: CASSEDPPGQGYNEQFF. The DNA for the CDR3 is TGTGCCAGCAGTGAAGACCCCCCGGGACAGGGTTACAATGAGCAGTTCTTC.

V and J are TRBV19 and TRBJ1-4; D is uncertain. Germline V gives CDR1 LNHDA, CDR2 SQIVND (reference sequence). The CDR3 length is 13 residues. V dropped 4 bases and J dropped 5 bases, with 8 bases sitting between them. The CDR3, as DNA: TGTGCCAGTAGTAAGGGCGGGAATGAAAAACTGTTTTTT. It encodes CASSKGGNEKLFF.

This chain links TRBV13 with TRBJ2-3, with 7 bases lining up with TRBD2. Germline V gives CDR1 PRHDT, CDR2 FYEKMQ (reference sequence). V shed 3 bases and J 11 bases; nucleotides not matched to a gene: 17. The CDR3 has 16 amino acids. The chain's CDR3 is CASSFGAGVTVGGQYF. The CDR3 bases are TGTGCCAGCAGCTTCGGCGCGGGAGTTACCGTGGGTGGGCAGTATTTT. Together with reference TRBV13 and TRBJ2-3, the CDR3 gives the full variable domain: AAGVIQSPRHLIKEKRETATLKCYPIPRHDTVYWYQQGPGQDPQFLISFYEKMQSDKGSIPDRFSAQQFSDYHSELNMSSLELGDSALYFCASSFGAGVTVGGQYFGPGTRLTVL.

The chain carries TRBV28 and TRBJ1-1, with TRBD1 identical over 7 bases. Germline V CDR1 and CDR2: MDHEN, SYDVKM. V gave up 5 bases and J gave up 8 bases; unmatched junction bases: 11. This CDR3 has 14 residues. In DNA, the CDR3 is TGTGCCAGCAGTCGCTTCGACAGGGCGGGAGAAGCTTTCTTT. Translating it yields CASSRFDRAGEAFF.

V is TRBV19 and J is TRBJ1-4; D is possibly TRBD1 (6 bases). This CDR3 comprises 12 residues. V was pared by 10 bases and J by 4 bases, with 10 bases between. The germline CDR1 and CDR2 sequences are LNHDA and SQIVND (reference sequence). CDR3 coding DNA: TGTGCCACCGCGGACAGTAATGAAAAACTGTTTTTT. Protein: CATADSNEKLFF.

The chain recombines TRBV5-1 with TRBJ2-2; D not certain. CDR1 and CDR2 from the germline V gene are SGHRS and YFSETQ. CDR3 length: 12 amino acids. Trimming shortened V by 0 bases and J by 7 bases, and 4 bases separated the two germline ends. In DNA, the CDR3 is TGCGCCAGCAGCTTGGCCGTCGGGGAGCTGTTTTTT. Its protein is CASSLAVGELFF. The full variable domain, rest sourced from reference TRBV5-1 and TRBJ2-2, is KAGVTQTPRYLIKTRGQQVTLSCSPISGHRSVSWYQQTPGQGLQFLFEYFSETQRNKGNFPGRFSGRQFSNSRSEMNVSTLELGDSALYLCASSLAVGELFFGEGSRLTVL.

This chain links TRBV14 with TRBJ1-1; TRBD1 matches at 7 bases. The CDR3 consists of 16 residues. CDR1 is SGHDN and CDR2 is FVKESK in the germline V gene. V shed 0 bases, J shed 7 bases, and the junction held 11 bases outside the gene matches. CDR3 coding DNA: TGTGCCAGCAGCCAAGATGTGGGGACAGCTTTTTTTGAAGCTTTCTTT. It codes for CASSQDVGTAFFEAFF.

This chain connects TRBV6-6 to TRBJ2-7; 7 nucleotides line up with TRBD1. The CDR3 contains 16 residues. Germline lookup yields CDR1 MNHNY and CDR2 SVGAGI (reference sequence). V lost 0 bases, J lost 2 bases, and 7 bases stayed unmatched. Here the CDR3 DNA reads TGTGCCAGCAGTTACTCCACCCCAGGACAGGCCTACGAGCAGTACTTC. Encoded protein: CASSYSTPGQAYEQYF.

The chain uses TRBV29-1 and TRBJ2-4, with a weak D call TRBD1 (5 bases). The CDR3 totals 12 residues. Germline V lookup: CDR1 SQVTM, CDR2 ANQGSEA. The V and J ends lost 6 bases and 8 bases respectively, with 14 bases between them. CDR3 sequence (DNA): TGCAGCGTGTCCCAGGGTGGAGACATTCAGTACTTC. It yields the protein CSVSQGGDIQYF. Combining the CDR3 with reference TRBV29-1 and TRBJ2-4 gives the whole variable domain SAVISQKPSRDICQRGTSLTIQCQVDSQVTMMFWYRQQPGQSLTLIATANQGSEATYESGFVIDKFPISRPNLTFSTLTVSNMSPEDSSIYLCSVSQGGDIQYFGAGTRLSVL.

CDR3 in amino acids: CASSSQGAGSGELFF. For the CDR3, the DNA is TGCGCCAGCAGCTCACAGGGGGCCGGGAGCGGGGAGCTGTTTTTT. The chain recombines TRBV5-1 with TRBJ2-2; TRBD1 matches 9 bases. V dropped 3 bases and J dropped 7; count of bases not matched to a gene: 7. The CDR3 is 15 residues long. Looked up from germline, CDR1 is SGHRS and CDR2 is YFSETQ.

The rearrangement joins TRBV6-1 to TRBJ1-2; 9 nucleotides agree with TRBD1. The CDR3 extends over 15 amino acids. Germline lookup yields CDR1 MNHNS and CDR2 SASEGT. Trimming cost V 9 bases and J 10 bases; bases outside gene matches: 18. CDR3 coding DNA: TGTGCCAGTGGTGGCAGGGACAGGGCCTTGACGGACTACACCTTC. Translating it yields CASGGRDRALTDYTF.

This chain connects TRBV30 to TRBJ1-2; no definite D call. The CDR3 extends over 12 amino acids. From germline, CDR1 is GTSNPN and CDR2 SVGIG (reference sequence). V was clipped by 1 base and J by 14 bases, with 17 bases between them. CDR3 bases: TGTGCCTGGAGTGCCACCGGCGGGGTTCAAACCTTC. Protein product: CAWSATGGVQTF.

The rearrangement links TRBV25-1 to TRBJ1-1; D gene uncertain. There are 14 residues in the CDR3. The germline V gene encodes CDR1 MGHDK and CDR2 SYGVNS. Trimming removed 3 bases at V and 0 bases at J, with 8 bases between. CDR3 sequence: CASSDNSMNTEAFF. CDR3 bases: TGTGCCAGCAGTGACAACAGTATGAACACTGAAGCTTTCTTT.

This chain uses TRBV11-3 with TRBJ2-1, with D maybe TRBD2 (6 bases). CDR3 length: 15 amino acids. V was clipped by 5 bases and J by 0 bases, with 11 bases between them. The germline V gene encodes CDR1 SGHNT and CDR2 YENEEA. CDR3 DNA sequence: TGTGCCAGCAGCGCCCGGGACTTCTCCTACAATGAGCAGTTCTTC. This gives the protein CASSARDFSYNEQFF.